One and the same sample provided the 8 T cell receptor beta chains below, sequenced in a study of cytomegalovirus exposure and HLA in healthy donors. 13 Jbeta primers and 60 Vbeta primers were used for the PCR. Generated by immunoSEQ multiplex PCR, the TCRdb table keeps only in-frame clones and is missing some. The specimen's table records around 74,000 clones. What was sequenced was PBMCs. Receptors were obtained from a man aged 25-45 years in good health and CMV-seronegative.

This sequence joins TRBV6-5 and TRBJ2-7, with TRBD1 matching 7 bases. The V gene end was trimmed by 2 bases and the J gene end by 0 bases; junction bases not matched to a gene: 4. Germline V gene sequence: CDR1 MNHEY, CDR2 SVGAGI. The CDR3 is made up of 15 amino acids. The CDR3 reads CASSYGQVGSYEQYF. CDR3 nucleotides: TGTGCCAGCAGTTACGGACAGGTAGGCTCCTACGAGCAGTACTTC.

The chain carries TRBV19 and TRBJ2-5; perhaps TRBD2 as D (5 bases). V shed 6 bases and J shed 5 bases, with 13 bases lying between them. Germline lookup yields CDR1 LNHDA and CDR2 SQIVND (reference sequence). This CDR3 comprises 13 residues. For the CDR3, the DNA is TGTGCCAGTAGCGGCGGAGGTTGGGAGACCCAGTACTTC. Translating it yields CASSGGGWETQYF.

This sequence joins TRBV5-6 and TRBJ1-1, with 11 bases aligning to TRBD1. The CDR3 has 17 amino acids. V gave up 4 bases and J gave up 6 bases; unmatched junction bases: 14. Germline CDR1 and CDR2: SGHDT and YYEEEE. The CDR3 here is CASSPPDRGPLGAEAFF. CDR3 bases: TGTGCCAGCAGCCCACCGGACAGGGGGCCTTTGGGGGCTGAAGCTTTCTTT.

The chain uses TRBV5-3 and TRBJ2-7; TRBD2 is a possible D gene (6 bases). TRBV5-3 is annotated as an ORF whose role is uncertain. Trimming left V 7 bases short and J 3 bases short, with 17 bases between. The CDR3 is made up of 14 amino acids. The CDR3 nucleotides are TGTGCCAGACCTTTCGAGGGACTCGGCTACGAGCAGTACTTC. Amino acids: CARPFEGLGYEQYF.

CDR3 sequence (DNA): TGTGCCAGCAGCTTATCTTTGCGGGGTGGGGCCAACGTCCTGACTTTC. Protein product: CASSLSLRGGANVLTF. This chain connects TRBV7-9 to TRBJ2-6; D possibly corresponds to TRBD2 (6 bases). Trimming took 2 bases from V and 3 from J, leaving 11 bases between them. Germline CDR1 is SEHNR and CDR2 is FQNEAQ (reference sequence). CDR3 size: 16 residues.

The chain has TRBV7-8 and TRBJ1-2, with TRBD1 matching over 7 bases. The CDR3 runs to 16 residues. The ends lost 1 base at V and 4 bases at J; junction bases unmatched: 9. Germline values: CDR1 SGHVS, CDR2 FQNEAQ. This CDR3 is CASSLEPYTGAYGYTF. DNA of the CDR3: TGTGCCAGCAGCTTAGAACCTTACACAGGGGCCTATGGCTACACCTTC.

The chain employs TRBV19 and TRBJ1-1, with 7 bases lining up with TRBD1. With 6 bases clipped from V and 3 bases from J, the junction kept 7 bases outside the gene matches. Per the germline V gene, CDR1 is LNHDA and CDR2 is SQIVND (reference sequence). CDR3 length: 14 amino acids. CDR3 loop: CASSGQVVYTEAFF. The DNA for the CDR3 is TGTGCCAGTAGCGGACAGGTGGTATACACTGAAGCTTTCTTT.

This sequence joins TRBV5-1 and TRBJ1-2, with D maybe TRBD1 (5 bases). Germline CDR1 and CDR2: SGHRS and YFSETQ. V lost 4 bases and J lost 5, with 12 bases in between. This CDR3 is 13 amino acids long. The CDR3 bases are TGCGCCAGCAGCCCGGCTGGGGGGTATGGCTACACCTTC. The encoded protein is CASSPAGGYGYTF.